One and the same sample provided the 23 T cell receptor beta chains below, sequenced in a study of blood T cell repertoires in COVID-19. The data were produced by immunoSEQ multiplex PCR, yet TCRdb's version contains in-frame clones alone and is incomplete. The top ten clones hold about 3.4% of a sample with tens of thousands of clones, 75% to 90% of them seen once. The sequenced sample consisted of peripheral blood. The receptors stem from a woman aged 70-85 years with acute or convalescent COVID-19.

This chain links TRBV11-2 with TRBJ1-6; no clear D gene. V was clipped by 5 bases and J by 9 bases, with 26 bases between them. The CDR3 extends over 18 amino acids. Germline V gene sequence: CDR1 SGHAT, CDR2 FQNNGV. The CDR3 reads CASSHPIAGVWERSPLHF. In nucleotides, the CDR3 is TGTGCCAGCAGCCACCCGATAGCCGGAGTTTGGGAGCGTTCACCCCTCCACTTT.

The chain carries TRBV29-1 and TRBJ1-1; D is possibly TRBD1 (6 bases). The V end was cut by 7 bases, the J end by 5 bases, with 17 bases between. Germline V CDR1 and CDR2: SQVTM, ANQGSEA. The CDR3 runs to 13 residues. CDR3 protein: CSGGTGGNTEAFF. The CDR3 DNA is TGCAGCGGGGGTACGGGGGGCAATACTGAAGCTTTCTTT.

V and J are TRBV9 and TRBJ2-3; 12 nucleotides match TRBD2. Germline assignment: CDR1 SGDLS and CDR2 YYNGEE. CDR3 size: 18 residues. The V segment lost 3 bases and the J segment 1 base; nucleotides outside the gene matches: 9. The DNA of the CDR3 is TGTGCCAGCAGCGCCCCGACTAGCGGGGGAATGGGCACAGATACGCAGTATTTT. It yields the protein CASSAPTSGGMGTDTQYF.

This chain joins TRBV5-1 and TRBJ2-5; tentatively, D is TRBD1 (6 bases). The CDR3 consists of 14 residues. Germline CDR1 SGHRS, CDR2 YFSETQ. The ends were cut back, 5 bases at V and 5 bases at J, with 16 bases in the middle. This CDR3 is CASSLAQGRETQYF. The CDR3 DNA reads TGCGCCAGCAGTTTAGCGCAGGGGCGGGAGACCCAGTACTTC. The full variable domain, rest sourced from reference TRBV5-1 and TRBJ2-5, is KAGVTQTPRYLIKTRGQQVTLSCSPISGHRSVSWYQQTPGQGLQFLFEYFSETQRNKGNFPGRFSGRQFSNSRSEMNVSTLELGDSALYLCASSLAQGRETQYFGPGTRLLVL.

The rearrangement links TRBV2 to TRBJ1-1; D is uncertain. Looked up from germline, CDR1 is SNHLY and CDR2 is FYNNEI. This CDR3 contains 13 residues. Trimming cost V 7 bases and J 1 base, with 10 bases left between them. The CDR3 here is CASKAEGNTEAFF. CDR3 bases: TGTGCCAGCAAGGCGGAGGGGAACACTGAAGCTTTCTTT.

The chain uses TRBV11-2 and TRBJ2-2, with D maybe TRBD1 (5 bases). Germline CDR1 and CDR2: SGHAT and FQNNGV. This CDR3 has 15 amino acids. Trimming cost V 3 bases and J 6 bases, with 14 bases left between them. For the CDR3, the DNA is TGTGCCAGCAGCTTCTGGCAGGGAAGGTCCGGGGAGCTGTTTTTT. Its protein is CASSFWQGRSGELFF.

The chain employs TRBV6-5 and TRBJ1-6, with a weak D call TRBD1 (5 bases). The CDR3 contains 16 residues. V gave up 0 bases and J gave up 6 bases, with 12 bases separating them. In germline, CDR1 is MNHEY, CDR2 SVGAGI. CDR3 coding DNA: TGTGCCAGCAGTTACTCGATAGGGGCCGTTAATTCACCCCTCCACTTT. It specifies CASSYSIGAVNSPLHF.

The chain is built from TRBV7-9 and TRBJ1-4, with D possibly matching TRBD1 (5 bases). The germline gives CDR1 SEHNR, CDR2 FQNEAQ (reference sequence). This CDR3 has 17 amino acids. V gave up 0 bases and J gave up 6 bases, with 17 bases separating them. In nucleotides, the CDR3 is TGTGCCAGCAGCTTAGCCAGGGCGACGGCACGGGATGAAAAACTGTTTTTT. Its translation: CASSLARATARDEKLFF. The full variable domain, rest sourced from reference TRBV7-9 and TRBJ1-4, is DTGVSQNPRHKITKRGQNVTFRCDPISEHNRLYWYRQTLGQGPEFLTYFQNEAQLEKSRLLSDRFSAERPKGSFSTLEIQRTEQGDSAMYLCASSLARATARDEKLFFGSGTQLSVL.

The genes are TRBV5-1 and TRBJ2-5; 9 bases are a match to TRBD1. CDR3 size: 17 residues. Per the germline V gene, CDR1 is SGHRS and CDR2 is YFSETQ. The junction had 15 bases not matched to a gene; V was cut back by 4 bases and J by 5 bases. The chain's CDR3 is CASSHGPGTGNGETQYF. The CDR3 DNA is TGCGCCAGCAGCCACGGTCCCGGGACAGGGAACGGGGAGACCCAGTACTTC.

The chain recombines TRBV6-5 with TRBJ2-3, with TRBD1 identical over 7 bases. The CDR3 spans 15 residues. Trimming at V came to 6 bases and at J to 0 bases, leaving 6 bases not matched to a gene. Germline V gives CDR1 MNHEY, CDR2 SVGAGI. The CDR3 DNA reads as TGTGCCAGCAGCCAAAGGGACAGAAGCACAGATACGCAGTATTTT. As protein: CASSQRDRSTDTQYF.

This clone was seen once. The V call is TRBV7-9, the J call TRBJ2-1, with D uncertain. The CDR3 runs to 16 residues. The germline CDR1 and CDR2 sequences are SEHNR and FQNEAQ (reference sequence). Trimming took off 4 bases at V and 0 bases at J, with 13 bases between the two ends. CDR3 loop: CASSSYQVGSYNEQFF. The CDR3 DNA sequence: TGTGCCAGCAGCTCATACCAGGTGGGCTCCTACAATGAGCAGTTCTTC.

The V and J genes are TRBV28 and TRBJ1-3, with D unresolved. The CDR3 has 13 amino acids. Germline assignment: CDR1 MDHEN and CDR2 SYDVKM. Trimming shortened V by 3 bases and J by 7 bases, and 10 bases separated the two germline ends. CDR3 loop: CASSFIPRNTIYF. For the CDR3, the DNA is TGTGCCAGCAGTTTTATTCCCAGGAACACCATATATTTT.

The rearrangement uses TRBV2 and TRBJ1-6, with TRBD1 identical over 8 bases. Germline V gene lookup returns CDR1 SNHLY and CDR2 FYNNEI. V lost 6 bases, J lost 7 bases, and 8 bases stayed unmatched. CDR3 length equals 15 residues. CDR3 in amino acids: CASRTEGTGNSPLHF. The CDR3 nucleotides read TGTGCCAGCAGAACTGAGGGGACAGGCAATTCACCCCTCCACTTT.

This sequence joins TRBV27 and TRBJ2-1; 8 bases line up with TRBD2. V gave up 3 bases and J gave up 3 bases; unmatched junction bases: 4. The CDR3 covers 15 residues. Germline V CDR1 and CDR2: MNHEY, SMNVEV (reference sequence). CDR3 DNA: TGTGCCAGCAGTTTTAGCGGGAAGCGCTACAATGAGCAGTTCTTC. Translation gives CASSFSGKRYNEQFF.

In nucleotides, the CDR3 is TGTGCCAGCAGGGAAGACAGAAACCCCCATCAGCCCCAGCATTTT. Translating it yields CASREDRNPHQPQHF. The rearrangement links TRBV28 to TRBJ1-5; maybe TRBD1 (5 bases). The germline V gene encodes CDR1 MDHEN and CDR2 SYDVKM. Trimming left V 6 bases short and J 5 bases short, with 17 bases between. This CDR3 is 15 amino acids long.

The V and J genes are TRBV3-1 (or the pseudogene TRBV3-2) and TRBJ1-3; no clear D gene. Germline values: CDR1 LGHDT, CDR2 YNNKEL (reference sequence). V lost 1 base to trimming and J lost 4 bases, with 5 bases between them. CDR3 length: 13 amino acids. Written as DNA, the CDR3 is TGTGCCAGCAGCCAAGCGGGAGGAAACACCATATATTTT. It yields the protein CASSQAGGNTIYF.

The V call is TRBV3-1 (or the pseudogene TRBV3-2), the J call TRBJ1-5; D unclear. This CDR3 spans 15 amino acids. V dropped 0 bases and J dropped 0 bases, with 6 bases sitting between them. The V gene's germline CDR1 is LGHDT and CDR2 YNNKEL (reference sequence). CDR3 in DNA: TGTGCCAGCAGCCAAGACCGGAGTAGCAATCAGCCCCAGCATTTT. As protein: CASSQDRSSNQPQHF.

The gene calls are TRBV6-5 and TRBJ1-5; TRBD1 is a possible D gene (5 bases). The CDR3 runs to 15 residues. From germline, CDR1 is MNHEY and CDR2 SVGAGI. The germline V and J ends were trimmed by 6 bases and 5 bases, with 17 bases remaining between them. CDR3 amino acids: CASRDAGSSYQPQHF. DNA for the CDR3: TGTGCCAGCAGAGACGCAGGGTCTTCCTATCAGCCCCAGCATTTT.

The chain is built from TRBV28 and TRBJ1-2, with D perhaps matching TRBD1 (6 bases). Trimming stripped 8 bases from V and 5 bases from J, with 18 bases between. The CDR3 is 14 amino acids. Looked up from germline, CDR1 is MDHEN and CDR2 is SYDVKM. CDR3 protein: CASSLAGVLYGYTF. The DNA for the CDR3 is TGTGCCAGCTCCCTGGCAGGGGTACTTTATGGCTACACCTTC.

This clone came up once. V gene TRBV28 combines with J gene TRBJ2-7, with no clear D. CDR1 is MDHEN and CDR2 is SYDVKM in the germline V gene. The CDR3 length is 15 residues. Trimming took off 2 bases at V and 6 bases at J, with 17 bases between the two ends. The CDR3 DNA reads as TGTGCCAGCAGTTTACTTGGGCAGACGGCAATCGAGCAGTACTTC. Translation gives CASSLLGQTAIEQYF.

V and J are TRBV18 and TRBJ2-6; TRBD1 might be the D (5 bases). Germline V gene data show CDR1 as KGHSH and CDR2 as LQKENI. The V and J ends lost 1 base and 0 bases respectively, with 16 bases between them. The CDR3 length is 19 residues. The CDR3 DNA is TGTGCCAGCTCACCACTTGTCCCAGGGTCAAACTCTGGGGCCAACGTCCTGACTTTC. Its protein product is CASSPLVPGSNSGANVLTF.

V gene TRBV27 combines with J gene TRBJ1-6; D gene uncertain. The germline V gene has CDR1 MNHEY and CDR2 SMNVEV (reference sequence). The CDR3 has 15 amino acids. Trimming took off 2 bases at V and 7 bases at J, with 12 bases between the two ends. The CDR3 region has the DNA TGTGCCAGCAGTTTAGCGCCAATCCCCAATTCACCCCTCCACTTT. The encoded protein is CASSLAPIPNSPLHF.

This sequence joins TRBV7-8 and TRBJ2-1; D perhaps matches TRBD1 (6 bases). The germline V gene encodes CDR1 SGHVS and CDR2 FQNEAQ. Trimming removed 5 bases at V and 12 bases at J, with 23 bases between. The CDR3 loop spans 15 amino acids. The CDR3 DNA follows: TGTGCCAGCAGCCCAGGTGGACAGCCCCGACTCGGGCAGTTCTTC. This sequence encodes CASSPGGQPRLGQFF.